This T cell receptor (beta chain) stems from a study of blood T cell repertoires in COVID-19. Turning to the study itself: PBMCs, B-cell-depleted T cells, or T cells provided the cDNA or gDNA that made up the material.

TCRdb's copy holds only in-frame clones and misses some; the assay was immunoSEQ multiplex PCR. The table records under 15,000 clones, about 83% of them present only once. The ends were cut back, 3 bases at V and 1 base at J, with 12 bases in the middle. Germline lookup yields CDR1 SGHTA and CDR2 FQGNSA. The CDR3 is 15 residues long. The specimen sequenced was peripheral blood. The chain links TRBV7-2 to TRBJ1-2; D may be TRBD1 (6 bases). The clonotype originates from a man between 40 and 49 years old with active or convalescent COVID-19. The DNA of the CDR3 is TGTGCCAGCAGCTTGGCACAGGGTCTTAACTATGGCTACACCTTC. Amino acids: CASSLAQGLNYGYTF.